Shown below are 19 T cell receptor beta chains from a single sample sequenced in a study of cytomegalovirus exposure and HLA in healthy donors. This PCR relied on a set of 60 Vbeta primers and 13 Jbeta primers. Clones were read by immunoSEQ multiplex PCR, and TCRdb kept only the in-frame ones, dropping some. The data show around 120,000 clones, 65% to 85% seen once. Specimen: PBMCs. The receptor set was obtained from a woman in her 40s in good health and CMV-seronegative.

This chain uses TRBV7-2 with TRBJ2-1; 13 bases are shared with TRBD2. The CDR3 length is 15 residues. CDR1 and CDR2 (germline): SGHTA, FQGNSA. Losses at the gene ends were 6 bases for V and 8 bases for J; bases not matched to a gene: 7. This chain's CDR3 is CASRDGTSGIHEQFF. The CDR3 DNA follows: TGTGCCAGCAGAGACGGGACTAGCGGGATACATGAGCAGTTCTTC.

This clone was counted a few times. The chain joins TRBV5-1 to TRBJ2-7; D may be TRBD1 (5 bases). Per the germline V gene, CDR1 is SGHRS and CDR2 is YFSETQ. The CDR3 spans 18 residues. V was cut by 4 bases and J by 3 bases, with 26 bases left in between. DNA for the CDR3: TGCGCCAGCAGCCAGTTGGGCCTGCGTGCAGGGTCTAACTACGAGCAGTACTTC. It translates to CASSQLGLRAGSNYEQYF.

This rearrangement joins TRBV2 to TRBJ2-2; 9 nucleotides match TRBD1. V was clipped by 4 bases and J by 5 bases; unmatched bases: 2. The germline CDR1 and CDR2 sequences are SNHLY and FYNNEI. There are 14 residues in the CDR3. CDR3 region: CASSAGQGTGELFF. The CDR3, as DNA: TGTGCCAGCAGTGCGGGACAGGGAACCGGGGAGCTGTTTTTT.

The rearrangement links TRBV6-5 to TRBJ1-4; 11 nucleotides align to TRBD1. The CDR3 covers 14 residues. With 6 bases clipped from V and 7 bases from J, the junction kept 4 bases outside the gene matches. The germline gives CDR1 MNHEY, CDR2 SVGAGI. This CDR3 reads CASRRTGGSEKLFF. For the CDR3, the DNA is TGTGCCAGCAGGAGGACAGGGGGCAGTGAAAAACTGTTTTTT.

The gene calls are TRBV5-1 and TRBJ1-6; 9 positions match TRBD1. V was clipped by 0 bases and J by 10 bases; unmatched bases: 2. CDR1 SGHRS and CDR2 YFSETQ come from the germline V gene. The CDR3 loop spans 14 amino acids. DNA of the CDR3: TGCGCCAGCAGCTTGGGACAGGGGGTCTCACCCCTCCACTTT. Its protein product is CASSLGQGVSPLHF.

V is TRBV5-1 and J is TRBJ2-5, with D perhaps matching TRBD1 (6 bases). V was trimmed by 0 bases and J by 4 bases, leaving 10 bases between them. This CDR3 spans 14 amino acids. CDR1 is SGHRS, CDR2 YFSETQ, per germline. The CDR3 spells CASSLGVRGETQYF. CDR3 nucleotide sequence: TGCGCCAGCAGCTTGGGTGTCAGGGGAGAGACCCAGTACTTC. Full variable domain (missing parts from reference TRBV5-1 and TRBJ2-5): KAGVTQTPRYLIKTRGQQVTLSCSPISGHRSVSWYQQTPGQGLQFLFEYFSETQRNKGNFPGRFSGRQFSNSRSEMNVSTLELGDSALYLCASSLGVRGETQYFGPGTRLLVL.

This clone was found once. The rearrangement links TRBV7-9 to TRBJ1-1, with 7 bases lining up with TRBD1. This CDR3 spans 13 amino acids. V lost 6 bases and J lost 5; bases outside the gene matches: 6. Per germline, CDR1 SEHNR and CDR2 FQNEAQ (reference sequence). The CDR3 DNA follows: TGTGCCAGCAGTTTACAGGGGCGAACTGAAGCTTTCTTT. Protein: CASSLQGRTEAFF.

The chain combines TRBV9 with TRBJ2-7; 10 bases are shared with TRBD1. CDR3 size: 15 residues. Germline loops: CDR1 SGDLS, CDR2 YYNGEE. The junction had 1 base not matched to a gene; V was cut back by 1 base and J by 0 bases. The CDR3 reads CASSVRDRGSYEQYF. Here the CDR3 DNA reads TGTGCCAGCAGCGTACGGGACAGGGGCTCCTACGAGCAGTACTTC.

This chain uses TRBV7-2 with TRBJ2-5; D may be TRBD1 (6 bases). V was trimmed by 3 bases and J by 4 bases, leaving 12 bases between them. CDR1 SGHTA and CDR2 FQGNSA come from the germline V gene. The CDR3 has 14 amino acids. The CDR3 nucleotides are TGTGCCAGCAGCTTTCGGGACATCGGAGAGACCCAGTACTTC. This translates into CASSFRDIGETQYF.

The chain employs TRBV27 and TRBJ1-4; 9 nucleotides match TRBD1. The germline CDR1 and CDR2 sequences are MNHEY and SMNVEV (reference sequence). V dropped 6 bases and J dropped 5; count of bases not matched to a gene: 4. The CDR3 covers 14 residues. For the CDR3, the DNA is TGTGCCAGCAGGGACAGGGGCGGGAATGAAAAACTGTTTTTT. Its protein is CASRDRGGNEKLFF.

This clone was observed a handful of times. The junction does not match germline at one end; this may be a read error. CDR3 nucleotides: TGTGCCAGCAGCTCAGGCCTCTCTGGGGCCAACGGCCTGACTTTC. Amino acid sequence: CASSSGLSGANGLTF. The genes are TRBV5-4 and TRBJ2-6; D might be TRBD1 (5 bases). The CDR3 has 15 amino acids. Germline loops: CDR1 SGHNT, CDR2 YYREEE (reference sequence).

The chain combines TRBV6-5 with TRBJ1-5; 8 bases align to TRBD1. Trimming removed 5 bases from V and 3 bases from J; junction bases left unmatched: 6. This CDR3 is built from 15 residues. The V gene's germline CDR1 is MNHEY and CDR2 SVGAGI. The CDR3: CASSPDRVFNQPQHF. The CDR3, as DNA: TGTGCCAGCAGTCCGGACAGGGTCTTCAATCAGCCCCAGCATTTT.

V and J are TRBV5-8 and TRBJ2-1; the match to TRBD2 covers 14 bases. CDR1 SGHTS and CDR2 YDEGEE come from the germline V gene. V lost 4 bases, J lost 9 bases, and 6 bases stayed unmatched. The CDR3 has 15 residues. The CDR3 sequence: CASSELGLAGAEQFF. The DNA for the CDR3 is TGTGCCAGCAGCGAACTGGGACTAGCGGGAGCTGAGCAGTTCTTC.

This clone was seen only a few times. This chain uses TRBV18 with TRBJ2-1; TRBD2 matches 7 bases. The V gene end was trimmed by 2 bases and the J gene end by 7 bases; junction bases not matched to a gene: 17. CDR3 size: 18 residues. Germline V gene lookup returns CDR1 KGHSH and CDR2 LQKENI. The CDR3 DNA is TGTGCCAGCTCACCATCGGCGAGCGGGACCCCCCACGGGAATGAGCAGTTCTTC. This codes for CASSPSASGTPHGNEQFF.

This chain uses TRBV6-4 with TRBJ2-1; possible D gene TRBD1, 6 bases. The germline V gene has CDR1 MRHNA and CDR2 SNTAGT. The CDR3 sequence is 11 residues long. V was trimmed by 7 bases and J by 11 bases, leaving 12 bases between them. CDR3 sequence: CASISQGKQFF. CDR3 sequence (DNA): TGTGCCAGCATTTCACAGGGCAAGCAGTTCTTC.

The V and J genes are TRBV19 and TRBJ2-3; perhaps TRBD1 as D (6 bases). V lost 10 bases and J 0 bases, leaving 23 bases between the germline ends. The CDR3 spans 17 residues. Germline lookup yields CDR1 LNHDA and CDR2 SQIVND (reference sequence). This chain's CDR3 is CATNGYRAGISTDTQYF. In DNA form, the CDR3 reads TGTGCCACCAACGGTTACAGGGCCGGTATTAGCACAGATACGCAGTATTTT.

The chain is built from TRBV5-1 and TRBJ1-6; the D gene is possibly TRBD1 (6 bases). In germline, CDR1 is SGHRS, CDR2 YFSETQ. V lost 3 bases, J lost 3 bases, and 10 bases lay in between. The CDR3 runs to 15 residues. CDR3 protein: CASSSGQIYNSPLHF. CDR3 sequence (DNA): TGCGCCAGCAGCTCCGGACAGATCTATAATTCACCCCTCCACTTT.

The chain links TRBV9 to TRBJ1-2; D may be TRBD1 (6 bases). V lost 3 bases, J lost 3 bases, and 15 bases lay in between. Per germline, CDR1 SGDLS and CDR2 YYNGEE. The CDR3 extends over 15 amino acids. CDR3: CASSGTGLFYYGYTF. The CDR3 DNA follows: TGTGCCAGCAGCGGTACAGGGTTATTTTACTATGGCTACACCTTC.

This chain joins TRBV19 and TRBJ1-2, with 8 bases lining up with TRBD1. Germline loops: CDR1 LNHDA, CDR2 SQIVND (reference sequence). Trimming cost V 7 bases and J 2 bases; bases outside gene matches: 3. The CDR3 is 13 amino acids. CDR3 region: CASTGGRNYGYTF. For the CDR3, the DNA is TGTGCCAGTACAGGGGGCAGGAACTATGGCTACACCTTC. Full variable domain (missing parts from reference TRBV19 and TRBJ1-2): DGGITQSPKYLFRKEGQNVTLSCEQNLNHDAMYWYRQDPGQGLRLIYYSQIVNDFQKGDIAEGYSVSREKKESFPLTVTSAQKNPTAFYLCASTGGRNYGYTFGSGTRLTVV.